These 22 T cell receptor beta chains came from one sample sequenced in a study of shared clonotypes between healthy human individuals. This table comes from immunoSEQ multiplex PCR, and its TCRdb copy is limited to in-frame clones, with some not included. Of roughly 490,000 clones detected, 79% appear once; the ten largest clones hold roughly 12%. The sequenced material came from PBMCs. The source of these receptors is a woman aged 40 to 55 in good health. Some clones in this sample may be carry-over from other donors' samples.

The rearrangement uses TRBV4-3 and TRBJ2-5, with D tentatively TRBD1 (5 bases). V was shortened by 1 base and J by 1 base, with 10 bases between the two germline ends. This CDR3 is built from 15 residues. Germline CDR1 and CDR2: LGHNA and YSLEER. In nucleotides, the CDR3 is TGCGCCAGCAGCCAAGTCAGAACAGGCCAAGAGACCCAGTACTTC. Amino acid sequence: CASSQVRTGQETQYF.

On this clone: This same CDR3 is encoded by further DNA sequences in the sample. The chain has TRBV7-3 and TRBJ2-3; D is possibly TRBD1 (6 bases). CDR3 size: 15 residues. The germline V gene has CDR1 SGHTA and CDR2 FQGTGA. Trimming took 4 bases from V and 1 from J, leaving 12 bases between them. Here the CDR3 reads CASSSGTSRTDTQYF. For the CDR3, the DNA is TGTGCCAGCAGCTCCGGGACATCTCGCACAGATACGCAGTATTTT.

This chain connects TRBV1 to TRBJ1-2. TRBV1 is given as a pseudogene. This CDR3 region has 15 residues. CDR3 residues: CTSSQDGEEGYGYTF. In DNA, the CDR3 is TGCACCAGCAGCCAAGATGGGGAGGAGGGTTATGGCTACACCTTC.

The gene calls are TRBV5-4 and TRBJ2-7; a possible D gene is TRBD1 (6 bases). Between the trimmed V and J ends, which lost 0 bases and 7 bases, there was a span of 14 bases. CDR3 length equals 14 residues. Looked up from germline, CDR1 is SGHNT and CDR2 is YYREEE (reference sequence). CDR3 sequence reads: CASSLGTALGEQYF. CDR3 bases: TGTGCCAGCAGCTTGGGGACAGCGCTTGGGGAGCAGTACTTC.

This clone turned up a few times. V and J are TRBV28 and TRBJ1-2, with TRBD1 matching over 12 bases. V shed 5 bases, J shed 4 bases, and the junction held 14 bases outside the gene matches. This CDR3 has 18 amino acids. Germline CDR1 MDHEN, CDR2 SYDVKM. The CDR3 DNA reads as TGTGCCAGCAGTCCTATCTCCCGGGACAGGGGGCGAATCTATGGCTACACCTTC. This encodes CASSPISRDRGRIYGYTF.

This clone was counted a few times. J is TRBJ2-7 and V is TRBV2; maybe TRBD2 (6 bases). V was clipped by 4 bases and J by 3 bases, with 13 bases between them. Germline V gives CDR1 SNHLY, CDR2 FYNNEI. The CDR3 is made up of 14 amino acids. The CDR3 DNA follows: TGTGCCAGCAGTGCCGGCAGGAGGGGCTACGAGCAGTACTTC. It specifies CASSAGRRGYEQYF.

The genes are TRBV5-4 and TRBJ1-4; maybe TRBD1 (5 bases). Germline CDR1 SGHNT, CDR2 YYREEE (reference sequence). V lost 4 bases to trimming and J lost 8 bases, with 18 bases between them. CDR3 length: 15 amino acids. The CDR3 bases are TGTGCCAGCAGCGCAGCCACAGGATGGGGCGAAAAACTGTTTTTT. This translates into CASSAATGWGEKLFF.

This chain links TRBV5-5 with TRBJ2-7; 10 nucleotides agree with TRBD2. J was trimmed by 6 bases and V by 0 bases; bases with no gene match: 6. The CDR3 sequence is 15 residues long. Germline V gene lookup returns CDR1 SGHKS and CDR2 YYEKEE (reference sequence). The chain's CDR3 is CASSLGPTSGREQYF. Here the CDR3 DNA reads TGTGCCAGCAGCTTGGGCCCGACTAGCGGGCGCGAGCAGTACTTC.

The rearrangement links TRBV6-5 to TRBJ2-6; D is undetermined. Trimming shortened V by 11 bases and J by 0 bases, and 8 bases separated the two germline ends. The CDR3 totals 13 residues. Germline CDR1 MNHEY, CDR2 SVGAGI. The CDR3 is CAASASGANVLTF. The CDR3 coding sequence is TGTGCCGCGTCGGCCTCTGGGGCCAACGTCCTGACTTTC.

In its sample, this clone was seen once. The chain carries TRBV28 and TRBJ2-2; 7 bases are shared with TRBD1. This CDR3 has 14 residues. Germline trimming cut 6 bases from V and 4 bases from J; bases unmatched to any gene: 5. Germline assignment: CDR1 MDHEN and CDR2 SYDVKM. The CDR3 DNA follows: TGTGCCAGCAGCCGACAGGGTCCCACCGGGGAGCTGTTTTTT. It translates to CASSRQGPTGELFF.

This clone was seen only a few times. This chain connects TRBV7-9 to TRBJ1-1; 7 bases line up with TRBD1. After removal of 0 bases from V and 3 bases from J, the junction contained 1 base not matched to a gene. CDR3 length: 14 residues. The germline V gene has CDR1 SEHNR and CDR2 FQNEAQ (reference sequence). CDR3 nucleotides: TGTGCCAGCAGCTTAGCGGGACAGCACACTGAAGCTTTCTTT. It yields the protein CASSLAGQHTEAFF.

This chain joins TRBV14 and TRBJ2-5; 12 positions match TRBD2. This CDR3 is built from 16 residues. Germline lookup yields CDR1 SGHDN and CDR2 FVKESK. With V trimmed by 1 base and J by 5 bases, 5 bases remained unmatched. The CDR3, as DNA: TGTGCCAGCAGCCAAGCACTAGCGGGAGGATATGAGACCCAGTACTTC. Its protein is CASSQALAGGYETQYF.

The V gene is TRBV9, the J gene TRBJ1-3; tentatively, D is TRBD1 (5 bases). Trimming stripped 4 bases from V and 5 bases from J, with 10 bases between. Per germline, CDR1 SGDLS and CDR2 YYNGEE. The CDR3 covers 13 residues. The CDR3 loop reads CASSPTVRNTIYF. CDR3 nucleotides: TGTGCCAGCAGCCCGACAGTTAGAAACACCATATATTTT.

The gene calls are TRBV14 and TRBJ2-1; D possibly corresponds to TRBD1 (5 bases). CDR1 is SGHDN, CDR2 FVKESK, per germline. V lost 5 bases and J lost 8, with 13 bases in between. The CDR3 extends over 13 amino acids. The CDR3: CASSRGRAHEQFF. CDR3 nucleotide sequence: TGTGCCAGCAGCAGGGGTCGGGCCCATGAGCAGTTCTTC. Using reference TRBV14 and TRBJ2-1 for the parts outside the CDR3, the full variable domain is EAGVTQFPSHSVIEKGQTVTLRCDPISGHDNLYWYRRVMGKEIKFLLHFVKESKQDESGMPNNRFLAERTGGTYSTLKVQPAELEDSGVYFCASSRGRAHEQFFGPGTRLTVL.

The chain joins TRBV5-1 to TRBJ1-3, with D tentatively TRBD1 (6 bases). With 4 bases removed from V and 0 bases from J, the gap between germline ends came to 14 bases. This CDR3 is 16 amino acids long. Germline lookup yields CDR1 SGHRS and CDR2 YFSETQ. This chain's CDR3 is CASSQRGDGSGNTIYF. The CDR3 coding sequence is TGCGCCAGCAGCCAAAGGGGGGACGGCTCTGGAAACACCATATATTTT.

This clone has just one count. The chain carries TRBV19 and TRBJ2-1, with TRBD1 as a possible D gene (6 bases). The germline V gene has CDR1 LNHDA and CDR2 SQIVND (reference sequence). Deletions cut 9 bases from V and 6 bases from J, with 24 bases between. The CDR3 runs 16 residues. The CDR3 nucleotides are TGTGCCAGCGACGGGACAAACTACAAGGGCACCAATGAGCAGTTCTTC. Protein sequence: CASDGTNYKGTNEQFF.

This clone came up once. One base away lies a much larger clone, so this may be a sequencing read error. This chain's CDR3 is CSAGTAHSWDGHTF. CDR3 sequence (DNA): TGCAGCGCTGGGACAGCGCACTCATGGGATGGCCACACCTTC. This sequence joins TRBV29-1 and TRBJ1-2; 7 bases are shared with TRBD1. The CDR3 loop spans 14 amino acids. The germline gives CDR1 SQVTM, CDR2 ANQGSEA.

The chain recombines TRBV5-1 with TRBJ2-1; D is perhaps TRBD1 (7 bases). This CDR3 is 14 amino acids long. The germline V gene has CDR1 SGHRS and CDR2 YFSETQ. V was cut by 0 bases and J by 6 bases, with 10 bases left in between. The CDR3 bases are TGCGCCAGCAGCTTGGCTCAGGGGGGCAATGAGCAGTTCTTC. Protein sequence: CASSLAQGGNEQFF. The whole variable domain, filled in from reference TRBV5-1 and TRBJ2-1, reads KAGVTQTPRYLIKTRGQQVTLSCSPISGHRSVSWYQQTPGQGLQFLFEYFSETQRNKGNFPGRFSGRQFSNSRSEMNVSTLELGDSALYLCASSLAQGGNEQFFGPGTRLTVL.

A note on this clone: One end of the junction fails to match germline, which may point to a read error. The rearrangement links TRBV28 to TRBJ2-6; unclear D gene. The CDR3 has 12 residues. The germline V gene encodes CDR1 MDHEN and CDR2 SYDVKM. The CDR3 coding sequence is TGTGCCACCTTATCTGTGGCCAACGTCCTGACTTTC. This encodes CATLSVANVLTF.

This clone has more than one count but fewer than ten. The chain carries TRBV7-3 and TRBJ2-2; 7 nucleotides agree with TRBD1. CDR3 length equals 12 residues. Germline V gene sequence: CDR1 SGHTA, CDR2 FQGTGA. V trimming: 4 bases; J trimming: 7 bases; junction bases outside the gene matches: 0. For the CDR3, the DNA is TGTGCCAGCAGCTACAGGGGCGGGGAGCTGTTTTTT. It codes for CASSYRGGELFF.

The chain is built from TRBV18 and TRBJ2-3, with a tentative D call TRBD1 (6 bases). Germline CDR1 reads KGHSH; CDR2 reads LQKENI. Trimming left V 1 base short and J 0 bases short, with 8 bases between. The CDR3 runs to 15 residues. CDR3 nucleotide sequence: TGTGCCAGCTCACCACGACAGGCCAGCACAGATACGCAGTATTTT. It translates to CASSPRQASTDTQYF.

V is TRBV25-1 and J is TRBJ1-2; D not certain. CDR1 is MGHDK, CDR2 SYGVNS, per germline. CDR3 length: 15 amino acids. Trimming left V 0 bases short and J 4 bases short, with 12 bases between. CDR3 sequence reads: CASSEYTTPGYGYTF. CDR3 sequence (DNA): TGTGCCAGCAGTGAATATACGACTCCCGGCTATGGCTACACCTTC.